Presented here are 15 T cell receptor beta chains from one specimen sequenced in a study of T cell clonality in common variable immunodeficiency. Using immunoSEQ multiplex PCR, the repertoire was profiled, and TCRdb retains in-frame clones only, with some absent. Altogether around 42,000 clones were found in the sample, and no singletons occur. The sample comprised peripheral blood mononuclear cells. The receptors shown here come from a person aged 18 to 75 in good health.

This clone was recorded at least ten times. Read data end 3 residues before the CDR3 end; the end is taken from the germline J gene. This chain connects TRBV7-9 to TRBJ1-4; D is undetermined. The germline V gene has CDR1 SEHNR and CDR2 FQNEAQ (reference sequence). V lost 1 base, J lost 10 bases, and 10 bases lay in between. This CDR3 has 13 residues. CDR3 DNA, as far as it was read: TGTGCCAGCAGCTTAGAGGGCGTCTCAAAA. Residues: CASSLEGVSK. The whole CDR3 region reads CASSLEGVSKLFF.

This clone occurred many times. The read comes to an end 3 residues before the CDR3 does, leaving the germline J gene to fill in the end. The V gene is TRBV6-1, the J gene TRBJ2-7; 11 bases are a match to TRBD2. Germline CDR1 MNHNS, CDR2 SASEGT. CDR3 length: 16 residues. Trimming cost V 2 bases and J 0 bases; bases outside gene matches: 3. Partial CDR3 DNA: TGTGCCAGCAGTGAACCTAGCGGGAGGAGCTCCTACGAG. Amino acids: CASSEPSGRSSYE. The full-length CDR3 reads as CASSEPSGRSSYEQYF.

This clone was picked up a small number of times. The CDR3 extends 3 residues past the end of the read, so its final part is completed from the germline J gene. V is TRBV7-3 and J is TRBJ2-3, with 8 bases fitting TRBD2. The CDR3 consists of 16 residues. The trim removed 3 bases at V and 5 bases at J, leaving 10 bases unmatched. Germline-derived CDR1 and CDR2 are SGHTA and FQGTGA. CDR3 bases read: TGTGCCAGCAGCTTGAGAGCGGGGGCCACCGAAGATACG. As protein: CASSLRAGATEDT. The whole CDR3 sequence reads CASSLRAGATEDTQYF.

Ten or more counts support this clone. The read falls 3 residues short of the CDR3 end, and the missing part is taken from the germline J gene. The genes are TRBV29-1 and TRBJ2-4, with unresolved D. In germline, CDR1 is SQVTM, CDR2 ANQGSEA. V lost 4 bases and J 0 bases, leaving 4 bases between the germline ends. This CDR3 has 12 amino acids. The chain's CDR3 is CSVGIAKNIQYF. Incomplete CDR3 DNA: TGCAGCGTTGGTATAGCCAAAAACATT.

This clone showed up many times. CDR3 amino acids: CASPRPRGKGFGYTF. CDR3 DNA (partial): TGTGCCAGCCCACGTCCTAGGGGGAAGGGGTTTGGC. The rearrangement joins TRBV18 to TRBJ1-2; a weak D match, TRBD1 (6 bases). The CDR3 is cut off 3 residues early in the read; its end comes from the germline J gene. V was clipped by 8 bases and J by 7 bases, with 23 bases between them. The CDR3 is 15 amino acids. Germline V gene sequence: CDR1 KGHSH, CDR2 LQKENI.

This clone occurred a few times. The read comes to an end 3 residues before the CDR3 does, leaving the germline J gene to fill in the end. The sample contains more than one DNA sequence encoding this CDR3. This sequence joins TRBV2 and TRBJ1-6; 7 bases align to TRBD1. After removal of 7 bases from V and 10 bases from J, the junction contained 10 bases not matched to a gene. Germline CDR1 reads SNHLY; CDR2 reads FYNNEI. The CDR3 is 14 residues long. CDR3 protein: CASTTTGSNSPLHF. The DNA read from the CDR3 is TGTGCCAGCACTACGACAGGGTCGAACTCACCC.

A word on this clone: The CDR3 extends 3 residues past the end of the read, so its final part is completed from the germline J gene. V is TRBV19 and J is TRBJ2-1, with D maybe TRBD1 (5 bases). V lost 0 bases and J 3 bases, leaving 15 bases between the germline ends. Per germline, CDR1 LNHDA and CDR2 SQIVND (reference sequence). There are 17 residues in the CDR3. This chain's CDR3 is CASSIEIGATSYNEQFF. CDR3 bases read: TGTGCCAGTAGTATAGAAATAGGGGCTACGAGCTACAATGAG.

This clone was detected ten times or more. The read ends 3 residues before the CDR3 terminus; that terminus is restored from the germline J gene. The rearrangement uses TRBV5-1 and TRBJ2-7; 7 positions agree with TRBD1. J was trimmed by 3 bases and V by 4 bases; bases with no gene match: 7. The CDR3 loop spans 14 amino acids. Germline V lookup: CDR1 SGHRS, CDR2 YFSETQ. The covered CDR3 bases are TGCGCCAGCAGCCTACAGGGGTACGGCTACGAG. Translation: CASSLQGYGYE. The full CDR3 protein is CASSLQGYGYEQYF.

This clone was recorded many times. With the read ending 3 residues before the CDR3 end, the germline J gene is used to fill in that end. This rearrangement joins TRBV4-1 to TRBJ2-7; possibly TRBD2 for D (6 bases). The CDR3 has 16 amino acids. Trimming took off 1 base at V and 2 bases at J, with 15 bases between the two ends. Germline V gene data show CDR1 as MGHRA and CDR2 as YSYEKL. The part of the CDR3 DNA that was read is TGCGCCAGCAGCCAAGTAACTAGCAGCGGAACCTACGAG. It is translated as CASSQVTSSGTYE. The CDR3 as a whole reads CASSQVTSSGTYEQYF.

This clone showed up many times. The CDR3 end lies 3 residues beyond the end of the read and is filled in from the germline J gene. The chain links TRBV30 to TRBJ1-6; D possibly corresponds to TRBD1 (5 bases). This CDR3 has 15 amino acids. V lost 3 bases and J lost 6, with 15 bases in between. Germline V lookup: CDR1 GTSNPN, CDR2 SVGIG (reference sequence). The CDR3 sequence: CAWRGLIPSNSPLHF. The sequenced part of the CDR3 DNA is TGTGCCTGGAGGGGGCTGATTCCTAGTAATTCACCC.

This clone was observed many times. The read ends 3 residues before the CDR3 terminus; that terminus is restored from the germline J gene. This rearrangement joins TRBV4-1 to TRBJ1-2; TRBD1 might be the D (5 bases). The germline CDR1 and CDR2 sequences are MGHRA and YSYEKL. V dropped 0 bases and J dropped 5 bases, with 19 bases sitting between them. The CDR3 runs to 17 residues. CDR3 region: CASSQDRTSRVPYGYTF. CDR3 bases read: TGCGCCAGCAGCCAAGACCGAACCTCCAGGGTGCCTTATGGC.

This clone has at least ten counts. Sequencing ends 3 residues short of the CDR3 end; the germline J gene provides the rest. The genes are TRBV10-1 and TRBJ2-7; maybe TRBD2 (6 bases). Trimming shortened V by 6 bases and J by 5 bases, and 17 bases separated the two germline ends. Germline CDR1 WNHNN, CDR2 SYGVQD (reference sequence). The CDR3 contains 14 residues. CDR3: CASRPGEATHEQYF. CDR3 DNA, as far as it was read: TGCGCCAGCAGGCCGGGGGAGGCCACTCACGAG.

This clone was observed at least ten times. The CDR3 loop is CASSGTEAFF. The DNA read from the CDR3 is TGTGCCAGCAGCGGGACTGAA. The chain is built from TRBV2 and TRBJ1-1; D remains ambiguous. The read ends 3 residues before the CDR3 terminus; that terminus is restored from the germline J gene. CDR3 length: 10 amino acids. CDR1 and CDR2 from the germline V gene are SNHLY and FYNNEI. V was pared by 6 bases and J by 5 bases, with 4 bases between.

This clone was recorded at least ten times. The sequence runs out 3 residues before the end of the CDR3; the remainder is reconstructed from the germline J gene. The J gene is TRBJ2-1, the V gene TRBV6-1, with D possibly being TRBD2 (6 bases). The ends were cut back, 4 bases at V and 2 bases at J, with 15 bases in the middle. The CDR3 totals 16 residues. In germline, CDR1 is MNHNS, CDR2 SASEGT. This chain's CDR3 is CASSGHSAGTYNEQFF. The part of the CDR3 DNA that was read is TGTGCCAGCAGTGGGCATTCGGCGGGAACCTACAATGAG.

This clone showed up many times. Read sequence stops 3 residues before the CDR3 end, and the germline J gene provides the missing end. The chain employs TRBV13 and TRBJ2-6; a weak D match, TRBD1 (6 bases). The germline V gene encodes CDR1 PRHDT and CDR2 FYEKMQ (reference sequence). V was trimmed by 10 bases and J by 1 base, leaving 14 bases between them. The CDR3 sequence is 15 residues long. CDR3 DNA, as far as it was read: TGTGCCACCCTGAGAGGGGGTTCTGGGGCCAACGTC. Translated, it gives CATLRGGSGANV. The entire CDR3 protein is CATLRGGSGANVLTF.